Following are 26 T cell receptor beta chains from one sample sequenced in a study of T cells in narcolepsy. Here immunoSEQ multiplex PCR was the method, and the copy in TCRdb shows in-frame clones only, minus some. The sample carries tens of thousands of clones, under 85% recorded once. Sequencing was performed on CD45RA- memory CD4+ T cells from PBMCs. These receptors all come from a human donor with narcolepsy.

The J gene is TRBJ1-5, the V gene TRBV28; maybe TRBD1 (5 bases). Trimming left V 3 bases short and J 3 bases short, with 9 bases between. The CDR3 spans 14 residues. Germline V gives CDR1 MDHEN, CDR2 SYDVKM. CDR3 in amino acids: CASSLGQINQPQHF. CDR3 nucleotides: TGTGCCAGCAGTTTGGGGCAGATCAATCAGCCCCAGCATTTT.

This clone is a singleton in its sample. CDR3 amino acids: CASGQGYNEQFF. CDR3 nucleotides: TGTGCCAGCGGACAGGGATACAATGAGCAGTTCTTC. This sequence joins TRBV2 and TRBJ2-1, with 8 positions matching TRBD1. Germline CDR1 and CDR2: SNHLY and FYNNEI. This CDR3 is built from 12 residues. Unmatched junction bases numbered 1, after V lost 8 bases and J lost 4 bases.

V and J are TRBV20-1 and TRBJ2-7; D gene ambiguous. V was trimmed by 6 bases and J by 5 bases, leaving 11 bases between them. Per germline, CDR1 DFQATT and CDR2 SNEGSKA (reference sequence). The CDR3 has 11 amino acids. CDR3 sequence: CSAGFGHEQYF. CDR3 coding DNA: TGCAGTGCGGGCTTCGGGCACGAGCAGTACTTC.

This clone turned up a few times. The chain couples TRBV2 to TRBJ2-7; 7 bases are a match to TRBD1. The trim removed 5 bases at V and 0 bases at J, leaving 4 bases unmatched. Germline V gene data show CDR1 as SNHLY and CDR2 as FYNNEI. CDR3 size: 14 residues. The CDR3 is CASSRAGGSYEQYV. CDR3 in DNA: TGTGCCAGCAGTAGGGCAGGGGGCTCCTACGAGCAGTACGTC.

This chain links TRBV11-3 with TRBJ2-3; TRBD2 matches 7 bases. The germline V gene has CDR1 SGHNT and CDR2 YENEEA. V lost 3 bases to trimming and J lost 2 bases; unmatched junction nucleotides: 5. The CDR3 is 15 amino acids. Written as DNA, the CDR3 is TGTGCCAGCAGCTTTTCCGGGGGGACCACAGATACGCAGTATTTT. This encodes CASSFSGGTTDTQYF.

V is TRBV6-5 and J is TRBJ1-2; D is uncertain. This CDR3 spans 13 amino acids. Germline V gives CDR1 MNHEY, CDR2 SVGAGI. V lost 7 bases to trimming and J lost 5 bases, with 14 bases between them. The CDR3 nucleotides are TGTGCCAGCACTCCATCGGGCGGATATGGCTACACCTTC. Translation gives CASTPSGGYGYTF.

V usage is TRBV19 and J usage is TRBJ2-2, with TRBD2 matching 14 bases. This CDR3 is built from 19 residues. V lost 3 bases and J lost 1; bases outside the gene matches: 7. Germline assignment: CDR1 LNHDA and CDR2 SQIVND (reference sequence). The CDR3 loop reads CASSILGLAGGRNTGELFF. The CDR3 coding sequence is TGTGCCAGTAGTATCCTCGGACTAGCGGGGGGTCGGAACACCGGGGAGCTGTTTTTT.

The chain recombines TRBV5-4 with TRBJ1-6; 8 nucleotides match TRBD1. Germline CDR1 reads SGHNT; CDR2 reads YYREEE (reference sequence). The CDR3 length is 15 residues. After removal of 3 bases from V and 5 bases from J, the junction contained 4 bases not matched to a gene. DNA of the CDR3: TGTGCCAGCAGCTCTCGACAGGGGAATAATTCACCCCTCCACTTT. This codes for CASSSRQGNNSPLHF.

The chain couples TRBV2 to TRBJ1-5; D gene unclear. Germline loops: CDR1 SNHLY, CDR2 FYNNEI. V was pared by 6 bases and J by 0 bases, with 6 bases between. This CDR3 has 13 amino acids. The CDR3 here is CASRTYSNQPQHF. Written as DNA, the CDR3 is TGTGCCAGCAGGACCTATAGCAATCAGCCCCAGCATTTT.

In regard to this clone: The junction departs from germline at one end; a sequencing error may be responsible. Other DNA sequences in the same sample also yield this CDR3. The chain carries TRBV7-8 and TRBJ2-2; 9 bases align to TRBD1. The germline CDR1 and CDR2 sequences are SGHVS and FQNEAQ. The length of the CDR3 is 15 residues. The CDR3 loop is CASSFMDRGTGELFF. CDR3 DNA sequence: TGTGCCAGCAGCTTTATGGACAGGGGCACCGGAGAGCTGTTTTTT.

This clone appeared a single time. The chain carries TRBV5-8 and TRBJ1-2; weak D call: TRBD1 (5 bases). This CDR3 spans 14 amino acids. CDR1 SGHTS and CDR2 YDEGEE come from the germline V gene. V was trimmed by 6 bases and J by 8 bases, leaving 20 bases between them. CDR3 coding DNA: TGTGCCAGCAACCCCCGGGCAGGGCGGGTAGGCTACACCTTC. This sequence encodes CASNPRAGRVGYTF.

The rearrangement joins TRBV7-2 to TRBJ2-2; TRBD1 aligns across 8 bases. Trimming removed 1 base from V and 4 bases from J; junction bases left unmatched: 8. Germline V gene lookup returns CDR1 SGHTA and CDR2 FQGNSA. The CDR3 contains 17 residues. CDR3 nucleotides: TGTGCCAGCAGCTTAGTTTCAGGACAGGGATTCACCGGGGAGCTGTTTTTT. Its translation is CASSLVSGQGFTGELFF.

V gene TRBV5-4 combines with J gene TRBJ2-6, with 7 bases identical to TRBD1. Looked up from germline, CDR1 is SGHNT and CDR2 is YYREEE (reference sequence). The ends lost 1 base at V and 0 bases at J; junction bases unmatched: 7. CDR3 length: 18 amino acids. The chain's CDR3 is CASSLQGVVPSGANVLTF. The CDR3 DNA reads as TGTGCCAGCAGCTTGCAGGGGGTTGTCCCCTCTGGGGCCAACGTCCTGACTTTC.

The rearrangement links TRBV6-1 to TRBJ2-1, with 9 positions matching TRBD1. The J segment lost 9 bases and the V segment lost 3 bases, leaving 6 bases of the junction unmatched. Germline values: CDR1 MNHNS, CDR2 SASEGT. This CDR3 is built from 14 residues. The CDR3 DNA reads as TGTGCCAGCAGTGAGGGGACAGGGAAGGCTGAGCAGTTCTTC. As protein: CASSEGTGKAEQFF.

The chain employs TRBV19 and TRBJ2-1; TRBD1 matches at 7 bases. The length of the CDR3 is 15 residues. Trimming cost V 4 bases and J 4 bases; bases outside gene matches: 7. Germline lookup yields CDR1 LNHDA and CDR2 SQIVND (reference sequence). Written as DNA, the CDR3 is TGTGCCAGTAGTAGTACAGGGGCAACATACAATGAGCAGTTCTTC. Protein: CASSSTGATYNEQFF. Complete variable domain (other parts from reference TRBV19 and TRBJ2-1): DGGITQSPKYLFRKEGQNVTLSCEQNLNHDAMYWYRQDPGQGLRLIYYSQIVNDFQKGDIAEGYSVSREKKESFPLTVTSAQKNPTAFYLCASSSTGATYNEQFFGPGTRLTVL.

The chain carries TRBV11-2 and TRBJ1-2; D is possibly TRBD1 (5 bases). Germline values: CDR1 SGHAT, CDR2 FQNNGV. V lost 6 bases, J lost 2 bases, and 7 bases lay in between. The CDR3 length is 12 residues. CDR3 region: CASRGRNYGYTF. The CDR3 DNA follows: TGTGCCAGCAGGGGGCGAAACTATGGCTACACCTTC.

The chain recombines TRBV5-4 with TRBJ2-5; perhaps TRBD2 as D (6 bases). Germline V gene lookup returns CDR1 SGHNT and CDR2 YYREEE (reference sequence). This CDR3 has 14 amino acids. Trimming took 5 bases from V and 1 from J, leaving 12 bases between them. CDR3 in amino acids: CASSKSGLQETQYF. For the CDR3, the DNA is TGTGCCAGCAGTAAATCGGGACTCCAAGAGACCCAGTACTTC.

The rearrangement links TRBV14 to TRBJ1-2; D is ambiguous. The V end was cut by 2 bases, the J end by 4 bases, with 8 bases between. The CDR3 consists of 13 residues. Germline V gene data show CDR1 as SGHDN and CDR2 as FVKESK. The DNA for the CDR3 is TGTGCCAGCAGCCAAAATTCCGGCTATGGCTACACCTTC. It encodes CASSQNSGYGYTF. The complete variable domain, with remaining parts taken from reference TRBV14 and TRBJ1-2, reads EAGVTQFPSHSVIEKGQTVTLRCDPISGHDNLYWYRRVMGKEIKFLLHFVKESKQDESGMPNNRFLAERTGGTYSTLKVQPAELEDSGVYFCASSQNSGYGYTFGSGTRLTVV.

The V and J genes are TRBV15 and TRBJ2-7; perhaps TRBD2 as D (7 bases). The germline V gene encodes CDR1 LNHNV and CDR2 YYDKDF (reference sequence). V dropped 3 bases and J dropped 2 bases, with 17 bases sitting between them. This CDR3 contains 16 residues. The CDR3 protein is CATSSGTRGAPYEQYF. For the CDR3, the DNA is TGTGCCACCAGCAGTGGTACTCGGGGGGCTCCCTACGAGCAGTACTTC.

As regards this clone: Other DNA sequences within the sample encode an identical CDR3. This sequence joins TRBV29-1 and TRBJ1-1; 8 bases match TRBD1. After removal of 5 bases from V and 2 bases from J, the junction contained 7 bases not matched to a gene. The germline gives CDR1 SQVTM, CDR2 ANQGSEA. The CDR3 runs 14 residues. The CDR3 bases are TGCAGCGTTATCGGACAGGGCGGAAACACTGAAGCTTTCTTT. Amino acid sequence: CSVIGQGGNTEAFF.

Comment on this clone: This sample includes further DNA sequences coding for the same CDR3. CDR3 region: CASSYGREGVKNIQYF. CDR3 nucleotides: TGTGCCAGCAGTTATGGCAGGGAGGGGGTCAAAAACATTCAGTACTTC. This sequence joins TRBV6-5 and TRBJ2-4; tentatively, D is TRBD2 (7 bases). V lost 3 bases, J lost 3 bases, and 15 bases lay in between. The CDR3 consists of 16 residues. Germline CDR1 MNHEY, CDR2 SVGAGI.

The chain recombines TRBV7-8 with TRBJ1-1; TRBD1 matches 11 bases. CDR1 and CDR2 (germline): SGHVS, FQNEAQ. V was pared by 3 bases and J by 2 bases, with 8 bases of the junction left unmatched. The CDR3 runs to 17 residues. The CDR3 nucleotides are TGTGCCAGCAGCTTCAGGGGCGGACAGGGGGCCAACACTGAAGCTTTCTTT. Translation: CASSFRGGQGANTEAFF.

This clone is a singleton in its sample. The chain uses TRBV6-6 and TRBJ1-1; D unclear. Deletions cut 7 bases from V and 5 bases from J, with 17 bases between. The CDR3 contains 14 residues. Germline V lookup: CDR1 MNHNY, CDR2 SVGAGI (reference sequence). The CDR3 here is CASTPGPRWTEAFF. The CDR3, as DNA: TGTGCCAGCACCCCAGGTCCCCGGTGGACTGAAGCTTTCTTT.

The gene calls are TRBV5-6 and TRBJ1-6; D possibly corresponds to TRBD1 (5 bases). The germline CDR1 and CDR2 sequences are SGHDT and YYEEEE. V dropped 3 bases and J dropped 7 bases, with 11 bases sitting between them. The CDR3 has 14 amino acids. The CDR3 nucleotides read TGTGCCAGCAGCTCTACAGGACCGAATTCACCCCTCCACTTT. The encoded protein is CASSSTGPNSPLHF.

The chain is built from TRBV5-1 and TRBJ2-3; D ambiguous. Germline assignment: CDR1 SGHRS and CDR2 YFSETQ. V dropped 2 bases and J dropped 3 bases, with 10 bases sitting between them. The CDR3 has 14 amino acids. CDR3 loop: CASSFTATTDTQYF. Written as DNA, the CDR3 is TGCGCCAGCAGCTTTACAGCTACGACAGATACGCAGTATTTT.

This clone was recorded a few times. V and J are TRBV6-1 and TRBJ1-5, with D perhaps TRBD1 (5 bases). V lost 7 bases and J 5 bases, leaving 12 bases between the germline ends. Germline assignment: CDR1 MNHNS and CDR2 SASEGT. The CDR3 covers 13 residues. CDR3 loop: CASTGTNDQPQHF. The CDR3 DNA is TGTGCCAGCACCGGGACCAATGATCAGCCCCAGCATTTT.